This T cell receptor (beta chain) emerged from a study of cytomegalovirus exposure and HLA in healthy donors. PCR used 60 Vbeta primers and 13 Jbeta primers. Assay: immunoSEQ multiplex PCR; the TCRdb copy retains only in-frame clones and omits some. This sample yields about 59,000 clones, of which 65% to 90% are seen a single time; about 1.6% belongs to the top ten. The CDR3 spans 15 residues. The V gene's germline CDR1 is SGHTA and CDR2 FQGNSA. V was pared by 2 bases and J by 0 bases, with 10 bases between. Sequenced input: PBMCs. This TCR was recovered from a human donor in good health. V is TRBV7-2 and J is TRBJ1-1, with D uncertain. The CDR3: CASSLTPGLNTEAFF. CDR3 nucleotides: TGTGCCAGCAGCTTAACCCCGGGATTGAACACTGAAGCTTTCTTT. The full variable domain, in which reference TRBV7-2 and TRBJ1-1 provide the parts outside the CDR3, is GAGVSQSPSNKVTEKGKDVELRCDPISGHTALYWYRQSLGQGLEFLIYFQGNSAPDKSGLPSDRFSAERTGGSVSTLTIQRTQQEDSAVYLCASSLTPGLNTEAFFGQGTRLTVV.